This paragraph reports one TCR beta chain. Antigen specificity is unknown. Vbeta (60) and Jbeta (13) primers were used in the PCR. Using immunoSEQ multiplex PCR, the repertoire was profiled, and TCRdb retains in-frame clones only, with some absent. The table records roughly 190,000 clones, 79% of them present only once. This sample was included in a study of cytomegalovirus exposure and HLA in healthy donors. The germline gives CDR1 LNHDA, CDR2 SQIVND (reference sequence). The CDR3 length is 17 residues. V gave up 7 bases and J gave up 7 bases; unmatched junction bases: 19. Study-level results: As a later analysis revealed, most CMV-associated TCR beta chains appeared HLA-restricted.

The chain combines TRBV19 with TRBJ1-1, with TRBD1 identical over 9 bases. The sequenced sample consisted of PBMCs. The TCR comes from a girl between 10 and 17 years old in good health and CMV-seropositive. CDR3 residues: CASIPSGQGDPTLEAFF. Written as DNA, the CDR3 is TGTGCCAGTATTCCTTCGGGACAGGGAGATCCAACCCTTGAAGCTTTCTTT.